This T cell receptor beta chain was sequenced for a study of response to subunit inactivated influenza vaccine. Findings and limits, study-wide: Seasonal influenza vaccination, on each occasion, was suggested by the authors to recruit few new T cells.

This clonotype was counted a few times. Its target is unknown. TCRdb passed the RT-PCR reads through MiXCR, listing each CDR3 protein once. The table includes 700,000 to 800,000 distinct CDR3 sequences, around 18% detected once. With 4 bases clipped from V and 6 bases from J, the junction kept 5 bases outside the gene matches. This CDR3 has 13 residues. Germline values: CDR1 DFQATT, CDR2 SNEGSKA (reference sequence). The specimen comprised PBMCs from blood, sampled roughly 5 days after vaccination. The TCR comes from a man in his fifties or sixties who received an inactivated influenza vaccine. The rearrangement links TRBV20-1 to TRBJ1-5, with 8 bases fitting TRBD1. The CDR3 loop is CSATQGAIQPQHF. CDR3 DNA: TGCAGTGCTACCCAGGGGGCGATTCAGCCCCAGCATTTT.